Listed here is a single T cell receptor (beta chain). Distinct nucleotide sequences in the sample also encode this CDR3. Naive CD8 populations comprised CD45RO-negative cells positively selected for CCR7, excluding terminally differentiated effector memory CD45RA+ cells. These data come from a study of shared clonotypes between healthy human individuals. Data came from immunoSEQ multiplex PCR; TCRdb stores just in-frame clones and leaves some out. The sample includes some 2 million clones, about 95% of them seen just once. Material: naive CD8+ T cells sorted from blood. The sequence came from a man younger than 30 in good health.

The CDR3 DNA reads as TGTGCCAGTAGCCCCGGGACAGGGAGTTACGAGCAGTACTTC. This sequence encodes CASSPGTGSYEQYF. The chain uses TRBV19 and TRBJ2-7; 9 positions match TRBD1. The V gene's germline CDR1 is LNHDA and CDR2 SQIVND (reference sequence). The CDR3 has 14 residues. V was pared by 6 bases and J by 4 bases, with 7 bases of the junction left unmatched.